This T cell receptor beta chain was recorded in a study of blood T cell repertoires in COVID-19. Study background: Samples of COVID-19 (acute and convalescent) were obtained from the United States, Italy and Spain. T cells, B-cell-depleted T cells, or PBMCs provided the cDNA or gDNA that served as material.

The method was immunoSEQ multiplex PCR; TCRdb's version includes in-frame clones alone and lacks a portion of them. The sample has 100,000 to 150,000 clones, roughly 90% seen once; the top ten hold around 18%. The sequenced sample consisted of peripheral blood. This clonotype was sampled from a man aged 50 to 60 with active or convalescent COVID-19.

The CDR3 DNA reads as TGCGCCAGCAGCCAAGCCCCGGCGACCGGACAGATGGGTGAAAAACTGTTTTTT. This sequence encodes CASSQAPATGQMGEKLFF. This chain uses TRBV4-3 with TRBJ1-4; perhaps TRBD1 as D (6 bases). Germline CDR1 is LGHNA and CDR2 is YSLEER. V was pared by 1 base and J by 7 bases, with 22 bases between. This CDR3 is 18 amino acids long.